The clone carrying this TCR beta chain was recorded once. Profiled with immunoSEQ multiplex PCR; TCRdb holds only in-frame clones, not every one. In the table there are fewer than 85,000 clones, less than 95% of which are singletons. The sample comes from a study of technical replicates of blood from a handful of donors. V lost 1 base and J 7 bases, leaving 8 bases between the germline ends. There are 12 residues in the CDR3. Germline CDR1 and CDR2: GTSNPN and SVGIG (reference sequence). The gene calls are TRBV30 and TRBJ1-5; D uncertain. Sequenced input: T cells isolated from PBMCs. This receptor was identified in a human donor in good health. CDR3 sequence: CAWSGGRQPQHF. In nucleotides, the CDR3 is TGTGCCTGGAGTGGAGGGAGACAGCCCCAGCATTTT.